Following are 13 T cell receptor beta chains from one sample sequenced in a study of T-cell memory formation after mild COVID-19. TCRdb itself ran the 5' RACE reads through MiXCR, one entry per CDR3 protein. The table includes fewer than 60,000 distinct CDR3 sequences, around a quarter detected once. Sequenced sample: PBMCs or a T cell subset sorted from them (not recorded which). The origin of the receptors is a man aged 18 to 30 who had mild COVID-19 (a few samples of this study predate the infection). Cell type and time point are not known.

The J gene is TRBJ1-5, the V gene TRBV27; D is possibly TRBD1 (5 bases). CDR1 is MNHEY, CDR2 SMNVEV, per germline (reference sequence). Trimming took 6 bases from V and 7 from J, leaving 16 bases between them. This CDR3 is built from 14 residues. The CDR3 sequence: CASSHGQMGQPQHF. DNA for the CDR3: TGTGCCAGCAGCCACGGACAAATGGGCCAGCCCCAGCATTTT.

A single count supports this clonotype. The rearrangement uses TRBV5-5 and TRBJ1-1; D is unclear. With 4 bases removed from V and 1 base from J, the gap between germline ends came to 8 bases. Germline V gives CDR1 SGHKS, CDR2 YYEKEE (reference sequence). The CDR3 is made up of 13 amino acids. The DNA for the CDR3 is TGTGCCAGCAGCCCTTGGAGGAACACTGAAGCTTTCTTT. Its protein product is CASSPWRNTEAFF.

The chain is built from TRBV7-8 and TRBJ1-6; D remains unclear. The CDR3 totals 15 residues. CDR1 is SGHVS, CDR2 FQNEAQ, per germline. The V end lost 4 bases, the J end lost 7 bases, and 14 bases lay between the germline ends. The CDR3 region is CASSSRRGQNSPLHF. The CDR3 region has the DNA TGTGCCAGCAGCTCCCGACGGGGTCAGAATTCACCCCTCCACTTT.

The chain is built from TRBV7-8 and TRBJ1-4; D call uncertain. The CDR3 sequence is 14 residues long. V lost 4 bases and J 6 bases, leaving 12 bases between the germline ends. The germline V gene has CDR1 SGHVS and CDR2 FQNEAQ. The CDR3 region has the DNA TGTGCCAGCAGCTGGAGGGTTGACCATGAAAAACTGTTTTTT. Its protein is CASSWRVDHEKLFF. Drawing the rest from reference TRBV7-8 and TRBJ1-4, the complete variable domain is GAGVSQSPRYKVAKRGQDVALRCDPISGHVSLFWYQQALGQGPEFLTYFQNEAQLDKSGLPSDRFFAERPEGSVSTLKIQRTQQEDSAVYLCASSWRVDHEKLFFGSGTQLSVL.

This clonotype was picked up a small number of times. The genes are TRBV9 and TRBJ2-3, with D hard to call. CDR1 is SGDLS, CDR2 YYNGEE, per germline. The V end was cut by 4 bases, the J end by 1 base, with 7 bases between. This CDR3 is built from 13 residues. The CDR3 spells CASSSTGTDTQYF. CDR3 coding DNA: TGTGCCAGCAGCTCAACCGGCACAGATACGCAGTATTTT.

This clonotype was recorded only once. In DNA, the CDR3 is TGTGCCAGCAGGCTCAGGGATAGGGCCACTGAAGCTTTCTTT. It yields the protein CASRLRDRATEAFF. V and J are TRBV28 and TRBJ1-1, with D maybe TRBD1 (5 bases). This CDR3 region has 14 residues. Per germline, CDR1 MDHEN and CDR2 SYDVKM. V lost 6 bases and J lost 4, with 15 bases in between.

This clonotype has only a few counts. CDR3 bases: TGTGCCATCAGAGGACAGATCACTAGCACAGATACGCAGTATTTT. Translation: CAIRGQITSTDTQYF. This sequence joins TRBV10-3 and TRBJ2-3, with D maybe TRBD1 (6 bases). The CDR3 length is 15 residues. Germline V CDR1 and CDR2: ENHRY, SYGVKD. V lost 6 bases and J 0 bases, leaving 13 bases between the germline ends.

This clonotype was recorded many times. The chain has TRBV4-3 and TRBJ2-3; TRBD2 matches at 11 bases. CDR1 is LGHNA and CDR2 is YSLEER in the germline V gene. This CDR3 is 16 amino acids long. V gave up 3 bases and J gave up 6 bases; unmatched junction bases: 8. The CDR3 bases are TGCGCCAGCAGCCACCCCCTAGCGGGGGGCGGGGATACGCAGTATTTT. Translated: CASSHPLAGGGDTQYF.

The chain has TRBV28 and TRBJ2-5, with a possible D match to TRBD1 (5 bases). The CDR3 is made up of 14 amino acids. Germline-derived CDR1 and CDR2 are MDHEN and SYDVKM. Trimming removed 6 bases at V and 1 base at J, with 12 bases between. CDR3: CASRSRVPQETQYF. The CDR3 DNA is TGTGCCAGCAGGTCCAGGGTACCCCAAGAGACCCAGTACTTC.

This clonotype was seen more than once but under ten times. The CDR3 is CASSHPERAETQYF. CDR3 coding DNA: TGTGCCAGCAGTCACCCGGAGAGGGCAGAGACCCAGTACTTC. The J gene is TRBJ2-5, the V gene TRBV28, with a possible D match to TRBD2 (5 bases). Germline V CDR1 and CDR2: MDHEN, SYDVKM. The CDR3 is 14 residues long. V shed 5 bases and J shed 4 bases, with 14 bases lying between them.

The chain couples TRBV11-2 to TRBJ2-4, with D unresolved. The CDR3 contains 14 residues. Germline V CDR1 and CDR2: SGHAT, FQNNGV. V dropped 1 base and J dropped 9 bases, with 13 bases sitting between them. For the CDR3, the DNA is TGTGCCAGCAGCTTAGGGGCAGGCATGGCCATTCAGTACTTC. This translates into CASSLGAGMAIQYF. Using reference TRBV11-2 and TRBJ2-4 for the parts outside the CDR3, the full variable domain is EAGVAQSPRYKIIEKRQSVAFWCNPISGHATLYWYQQILGQGPKLLIQFQNNGVVDDSQLPKDRFSAERLKGVDSTLKIQPAKLEDSAVYLCASSLGAGMAIQYFGAGTRLSVL.

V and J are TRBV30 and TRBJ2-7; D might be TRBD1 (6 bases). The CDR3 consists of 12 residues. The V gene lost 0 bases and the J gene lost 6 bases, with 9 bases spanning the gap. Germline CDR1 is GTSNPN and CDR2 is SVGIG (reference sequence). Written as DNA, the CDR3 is TGTGCCTGGAGTGTAAGGGGGACCGAGCAGTACTTC. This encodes CAWSVRGTEQYF.

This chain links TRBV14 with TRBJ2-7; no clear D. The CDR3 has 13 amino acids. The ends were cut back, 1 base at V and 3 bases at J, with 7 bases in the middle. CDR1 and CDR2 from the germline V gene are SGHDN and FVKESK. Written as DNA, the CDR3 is TGTGCCAGCAGCCAAGTGACTGACTACGAGCAGTACTTC. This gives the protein CASSQVTDYEQYF. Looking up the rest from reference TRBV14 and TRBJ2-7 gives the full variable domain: EAGVTQFPSHSVIEKGQTVTLRCDPISGHDNLYWYRRVMGKEIKFLLHFVKESKQDESGMPNNRFLAERTGGTYSTLKVQPAELEDSGVYFCASSQVTDYEQYFGPGTRLTVT.